This TCR beta chain was sequenced in a study of regulatory T cells in long-lasting Graves disease (dated by TCRdb to the early 2020s). With respect to the entire study: Persistent Graves' disease was defined as persistently positive TSH receptor autoantibodies together with antithyroid drug treatment for over 5 years. Persistent Graves' disease patients were compared with newly diagnosed Graves' disease patients by peripheral blood TCR sequencing and RNA sequencing. The study was registered as a clinical trial and conducted in China. A total of 35 or so samples were covered by TCR sequencing, comprising about 13 persistent and about 20 newly diagnosed Graves' disease patients. On average, persistent Graves' disease patients in the clinical cohort had been on antithyroid drugs for roughly 11 years.

Results the study describes overall, beyond this receptor: Preferential use of TRBV28, TRBJ1-2 and TRBJ2-5 was observed in persistent disease, whereas TRBV20-1 and TRBJ2-1 were favored in newly diagnosed disease. Sequencing and analysis were limited to the TCR beta chain. The study examined only peripheral blood because the primary lesion, thyroid tissue, could not be accessed. Compared with newly diagnosed patients, persistent Graves' disease patients had lower TCR Shannon entropy and fewer highly expanded clones, which suggests clonal expansion. More public clonotypes were shared among persistent patients (about 2,800) than among newly diagnosed patients (more than 900). The small sample size was acknowledged by the authors as a limitation that may reduce accuracy.

Library generation was performed with multiplex PCR. The reads were generated on an Illumina HiSeq 4000. CDR3 regions were amplified by Arm-PCR with iRepertoire HTBI primers to construct TCR beta libraries. Before sequencing, the PCR products went through gel purification. In the original analysis: Gene usage analysis of CDR3 amino acid clonotypes relied on the roughly 64 TRBV and 13 to 15 TRBJ segments identified across samples. COPE and FqMerger were used to merge filtered high-quality paired reads into contigs. Contigs were aligned with BLAST to IMGT TRBV, TRBD and TRBJ reference genes, and CDR3 was defined per IMGT. Any clonotype with a frequency above 0.1% was classified as a highly expanded clone. Shannon entropy served as the measure of repertoire diversity, while the Gini coefficient captured V-J evenness. A clonotype found in more than one individual was treated as public. TCRdb reworked the public reads: Q25 trimming with fastp, MiXCR clone assembly, productive beta chains retained. Each CDR3 protein appears once, grouped with its most common genes and DNA. The V and J calls follow TCRdb's processing rather than the paper's. The sample records around 300,000 distinct CDR3 sequences, roughly 21% of which are singletons. The ten biggest clones cover roughly three fifths of the sample.

This clonotype was observed many times. No antigen is known for it. Per-nucleotide qualities are absent, and no much larger clonotype sits a single base away. CDR3 length: 13 amino acids, cysteine to phenylalanine. Only the CDR3 DNA stays, 39 bases, in frame from base 1. According to the germline V gene, CDR1 reads MDHEN and CDR2 reads SYDVKM. The trim is 2 bases for V and 5 bases for J, with a gap of 9 bases between the germline ends. The sample's time point, from its label and the paper: persistent/refractory GD, antithyroid drugs over 5 years with positive TRAb. For both TCR sequencing and RNA sequencing, RNA was extracted from PBMCs in TRIzol. Graves' disease was diagnosed according to American Thyroid Association guidelines. Recruitment of patients was carried out at an endocrinology department in Xi'an, China. From each patient, approximately 10 milliliters of peripheral blood was collected into an EDTA anticoagulant tube. Ficoll Paque Plus density gradient separation was used to isolate PBMCs, and no further T cell sorting was done. An Agilent 2100 Bioanalyzer and agarose gel were used to check RNA quality, while a NanoDrop 2000 measured RNA concentration.

The chain joins TRBV28 to TRBJ2-5; 6 matching bases give a weak D call of TRBD1. This clonotype was sampled from a female donor with Graves disease. The sequenced sample was peripheral blood mononuclear cells (PBMCs), obtained when the disease was refractory, from a patient treated with antithyroid drugs. The DNA reads as follows: TGTGCCAGCAGTTTAGCAGGGGACGAGACCCAGTACTTC. This yields the protein CASSLAGDETQYF.